This T cell receptor beta chain came from a study of cytomegalovirus exposure and HLA in healthy donors. The PCR ran on 60 Vbeta and 13 Jbeta primers. Profiling relied on immunoSEQ multiplex PCR, and the TCRdb table lists in-frame clones only, not all of them. The sample records about 60,000 clones, about 82% being singletons. The ends were cut back, 4 bases at V and 3 bases at J, with 13 bases in the middle. The CDR3 covers 14 residues. Germline V gives CDR1 MNHEY, CDR2 SVGAGI. Broader study findings: Other equally common chains were less clonally expanded than HLA-associated TCR beta chains, a later analysis showed. The study labeled under 200 TCR beta chains cytomegalovirus-associated. What a later analysis reportedly showed was that an Asian-associated ancestry cluster had fewer N-insertions than the 666-donor mean. Among immune exposure information, only CMV serostatus was available.

Worth noting for this clone: The antigen is not known.

This receptor was taken from a woman under 40 in good health and CMV-seronegative. Sequencing input: PBMCs. J is TRBJ2-7 and V is TRBV6-5; a possible D gene is TRBD1 (6 bases). The CDR3 is CASSLDSERYEQYF. In DNA form, the CDR3 reads TGTGCCAGCAGTTTGGACAGCGAACGCTACGAGCAGTACTTC.